Sequencing of this T cell receptor beta chain was carried out in a study of a mutant IDH1 vaccine in newly diagnosed glioma. Study-wide background: A roughly 60% male, about 40% female split and a mean age of around 41 years characterized treated patients. Previous care, which was radiotherapy, temozolomide, or both, most often involved both. Findings of the study overall: Pseudoprogression showed no apparent link to changes in top peripheral T cell clonotypes.

As to this clone: The antigen is undetermined.

Regarding time point: week 11, during vaccination. Vaccination used 300 ug of mutant IDH1 20-mer peptide per dose, with topical imiquimod. Produced via immunoSEQ multiplex PCR; TCRdb's table is partial and in-frame only. The table shows tens of thousands of clones, with around three quarters occurring only once. Trimming stripped 5 bases from V and 0 bases from J, with 17 bases between. The germline V gene has CDR1 LNHNV and CDR2 YYDKDF (reference sequence). This CDR3 is built from 17 residues. The receptor was derived from a man in his forties with glioma. The source material was PBMCs, sampled from a glioma patient whose treatment included an IDH1 peptide vaccine. The rearrangement joins TRBV15 to TRBJ1-3; maybe TRBD1 (6 bases). The CDR3 loop reads CATSPGGGWSSGNTIYF. CDR3 bases: TGTGCCACCAGCCCCGGGGGCGGGTGGAGCTCTGGAAACACCATATATTTT.